The present TCR beta chain was sequenced within a study of cytomegalovirus exposure and HLA in healthy donors. The CDR3 is 15 amino acids. Germline lookup yields CDR1 MNHEY and CDR2 SVGAGI. V dropped 6 bases and J dropped 1; count of bases not matched to a gene: 8. With regard to this clone: Its matching antigen is unknown.

Study results and caveats: At a 0.05 false discovery rate, a later analysis found approximately 17,000 TCR beta sequences to be associated with HLA alleles. In all likelihood, a cluster of highly shared sequence variants was a sequencing artifact. It was only CMV serostatus that was available as immune exposure information. An Asian-associated ancestry cluster reportedly showed fewer N-insertions than the roughly 670-donor mean in a later analysis.

The PCR employed 60 Vbeta primers together with 13 Jbeta primers. Data came from immunoSEQ multiplex PCR; TCRdb stores just in-frame clones and leaves some out. Among some 110,000 clones listed, about four fifths were seen once. The chain carries TRBV6-5 and TRBJ2-7, with 8 bases fitting TRBD2. The receptor comes from a woman between 50 and 59 years old in good health and CMV-seropositive. The sequencing sample was made of PBMCs. CDR3 sequence: CASSTRGGSSYEQYF. In nucleotides, the CDR3 is TGTGCCAGCAGCACCCGGGGGGGAAGTTCCTACGAGCAGTACTTC.